This T cell receptor beta chain derives from a study of blood T cells in healthy people across ages. Study-wide points: More naive CD4+ cells and higher diversity marked long-lived donors relative to aged donors.

Comments on this clonotype: Its antigen is currently unknown.

There were healthy Caucasian individuals from Russia, aged roughly 6 to 100, serving as donors. It was with a sample-barcoded 5' primer and a J-beta primer mix that a second PCR of roughly 7 to 12 cycles was run. Each cDNA molecule was tagged by a template-switch adaptor with 12 random nucleotides. TCRdb independently ran MiXCR on the 5' RACE reads; one entry per CDR3 protein. The sample lists about 1.5 million distinct CDR3 sequences, roughly 43% occurring once. Trimming took off 5 bases at V and 8 bases at J, with 15 bases between the two ends. CDR1 and CDR2 from the germline V gene are DFQATT and SNEGSKA (reference sequence). The CDR3 sequence is 13 residues long.

V is TRBV20-1 and J is TRBJ1-4; no reliable D call. Material for sequencing was blood. The TCR comes from a woman between 18 and 29 years old in good health. The CDR3 loop reads CSAEYRVREKLFF. Here the CDR3 DNA reads TGCAGTGCTGAGTACAGAGTAAGAGAAAAACTGTTTTTT.